The rows below give T cell receptor beta chains drawn from one sample of a study of cytomegalovirus exposure and HLA in healthy donors. Measured with immunoSEQ multiplex PCR; TCRdb has only the in-frame clones, and not every one. The table includes 110,000 to 150,000 clones, approximately 84% detected once. What was sequenced was PBMCs. The receptors were gathered from a woman aged 25 to 39 in good health and CMV-seronegative. Both conserved end residues are part of each CDR3. Fields, in order: V gene, D gene, J gene, clone size, CDR3 length, CDR3 protein. D genes are given only for firm matches. Size is stated for part of the rows, as once, few or many counts, or as a class when the clone is expanded.

TRBV18	TRBD1	TRBJ1-5	-	13	CASSLTGVQPQHF
TRBV4-1	-	TRBJ1-5	-	15	CASSQDGQGLQPQHF
TRBV5-4	-	TRBJ2-7	-	14	CASSTDQGLYEQYF
TRBV6-5	-	TRBJ2-3	-	14	CASRWGLSTDTQYF
TRBV5-1	TRBD1	TRBJ1-2	few	14	CASSQGGGTGGYTF
TRBV5-6	TRBD1	TRBJ2-1	few	17	CASSGGQGAYSYNEQFF
TRBV18	TRBD1	TRBJ1-3	-	15	CASSRGPGSGNTIYF
TRBV9	TRBD1	TRBJ1-2	-	17	CASSVDPGTVRYYGYTF
TRBV4-1	-	TRBJ1-4	-	14	CASSRGQYNEKLFF
TRBV28	-	TRBJ1-2	-	16	CASTRAFGRENYGYTF
TRBV5-3	-	TRBJ2-2	-	17	CARSLVTGTTNTGELFF
TRBV7-7	TRBD1	TRBJ2-7	-	16	CASSLVGDRAVYEQYF
TRBV7-2	TRBD2	TRBJ2-5	once	17	CASSLATSGGARETQYF
TRBV29-1	-	TRBJ1-1	-	14	CSGQDSFRNTEAFF
TRBV5-4	-	TRBJ1-2	-	14	CASSLGPGESGYTF
TRBV20-1	-	TRBJ1-1	-	11	CSVGGDTEAFF
TRBV27	TRBD1	TRBJ1-2	-	16	CASSPNRRTGRHGYTF
TRBV25-1	-	TRBJ1-2	-	15	CASRWGEGDENGYTF